One sample yielded the 10 T cell receptor beta chains listed below, sequenced in a study of blood T cell repertoires in COVID-19. The repertoire was sequenced with immunoSEQ multiplex PCR; TCRdb's copy has only in-frame clones and lacks some. The sample carries 350,000 to 400,000 clones, roughly 89% recorded once. Sequencing was carried out using PBMCs or T cells enriched from blood (not recorded which). These receptors were collected from a woman aged 25-40 years who had recovered from COVID-19.

This chain joins TRBV7-8 and TRBJ2-5, with D tentatively TRBD2 (5 bases). Trimming removed 3 bases at V and 4 bases at J, with 9 bases between. This CDR3 is built from 13 residues. The V gene's germline CDR1 is SGHVS and CDR2 FQNEAQ. CDR3 DNA sequence: TGTGCCAGCAGCTTCGCGGGTGTAGAGACCCAGTACTTC. This sequence encodes CASSFAGVETQYF.

This clone was detected once. The J gene is TRBJ1-2, the V gene TRBV5-6; perhaps TRBD1 as D (6 bases). V was cut by 0 bases and J by 8 bases, with 14 bases left in between. The CDR3 totals 14 residues. CDR1 and CDR2 (germline): SGHDT, YYEEEE. This CDR3 is CASSLAPGGGGYTF. The CDR3 nucleotides read TGTGCCAGCAGCTTGGCCCCGGGGGGGGGCGGCTACACCTTC. The variable domain in full, with the rest retrieved from reference TRBV5-6 and TRBJ1-2, is DAGVTQSPTHLIKTRGQQVTLRCSPKSGHDTVSWYQQALGQGPQFIFQYYEEEERQRGNFPDRFSGHQFPNYSSELNVNALLLGDSALYLCASSLAPGGGGYTFGSGTRLTVV.

V gene TRBV6-5 combines with J gene TRBJ1-1; D might be TRBD1 (6 bases). Germline CDR1 reads MNHEY; CDR2 reads SVGAGI. V dropped 0 bases and J dropped 1 base, with 9 bases sitting between them. The CDR3 consists of 15 residues. The chain's CDR3 is CASSYSAGANTEAFF. The CDR3 DNA is TGTGCCAGCAGTTACTCAGCAGGGGCGAACACTGAAGCTTTCTTT.

This chain connects TRBV27 to TRBJ2-3, with 9 bases that match TRBD1. The germline CDR1 and CDR2 sequences are MNHEY and SMNVEV (reference sequence). The CDR3 runs 15 residues. V lost 9 bases and J lost 6; bases outside the gene matches: 13. The CDR3: CASTNRDRAQDTQYF. DNA of the CDR3: TGTGCCAGTACGAACCGGGACAGGGCGCAGGATACGCAGTATTTT.

To note about this clone: The sample holds other DNA sequences that translate to the same CDR3. This chain connects TRBV9 to TRBJ2-2; D is unresolved. Looked up from germline, CDR1 is SGDLS and CDR2 is YYNGEE. V shed 2 bases and J shed 2 bases, with 4 bases lying between them. This CDR3 has 13 residues. CDR3 nucleotides: TGTGCCAGCAGCGTCAGTAACACCGGGGAGCTGTTTTTT. This codes for CASSVSNTGELFF.

This chain uses TRBV7-2 with TRBJ1-2; 7 bases align to TRBD1. The CDR3 is made up of 13 amino acids. V shed 5 bases and J 6 bases; nucleotides not matched to a gene: 6. The germline gives CDR1 SGHTA, CDR2 FQGNSA. CDR3 nucleotide sequence: TGTGCCAGCAGCCCACCCGACAGGGATGGCTACACCTTC. It is translated as CASSPPDRDGYTF.

This clone has a single count. The V call is TRBV28, the J call TRBJ2-1; 8 nucleotides line up with TRBD2. Trimming cost V 6 bases and J 0 bases; bases outside gene matches: 10. The germline V gene encodes CDR1 MDHEN and CDR2 SYDVKM. The CDR3 has 17 residues. The CDR3 is CASRSVAGLSSYNEQFF. The CDR3 coding sequence is TGTGCCAGCAGATCTGTAGCGGGACTAAGCTCCTACAATGAGCAGTTCTTC.

This chain uses TRBV2 with TRBJ2-3, with unresolved D. Per germline, CDR1 SNHLY and CDR2 FYNNEI. The CDR3 sequence is 15 residues long. The V end was cut by 4 bases, the J end by 1 base, with 12 bases between. CDR3 nucleotides: TGTGCCAGCAGTGTAGGCCGGGTTCGCACAGATACGCAGTATTTT. It specifies CASSVGRVRTDTQYF.

The DNA of the CDR3 is TGTGCTAGTGGTTTGGTACAGGGTTGGGGGAACACCGGGGAGCTGTTTTTT. Its protein is CASGLVQGWGNTGELFF. The chain employs TRBV12-5 and TRBJ2-2; a weak D match, TRBD1 (6 bases). CDR3 size: 17 residues. The germline V and J ends were trimmed by 0 bases and 1 base, with 12 bases remaining between them. The germline V gene has CDR1 LGHNT and CDR2 FRNRAP.

The chain links TRBV12-5 to TRBJ2-7, with 11 bases lining up with TRBD2. CDR3 length: 13 residues. V was clipped by 4 bases and J by 5 bases; unmatched bases: 1. CDR1 is LGHNT and CDR2 is FRNRAP in the germline V gene. The chain's CDR3 is CASGSSGRNEQYF. The CDR3 DNA follows: TGTGCTAGTGGTTCTAGCGGGAGGAACGAGCAGTACTTC.